A single sample is the source of the 5 T cell receptor beta chains below, sequenced in a study of T cells in localized non-small cell lung cancer. Sequencing used immunoSEQ multiplex PCR; TCRdb keeps in-frame clones, though not all of them. The sample has a few thousand clones; 30% to 40% are singletons. The sample consisted of normal lung tissue next to the tumor, taken before any cancer treatment. These receptor sequences come from a male donor at least 60 years old with stage I lung adenocarcinoma.

The rearrangement joins TRBV19 to TRBJ1-1; tentatively, D is TRBD1 (5 bases). Trimming took 6 bases from V and 4 from J, leaving 12 bases between them. CDR1 LNHDA and CDR2 SQIVND come from the germline V gene (reference sequence). This CDR3 spans 13 amino acids. The CDR3 bases are TGTGCCAGTAGGGTCAGGGCGGGCACTGAAGCTTTCTTT. Its translation: CASRVRAGTEAFF.

This chain links TRBV11-1 with TRBJ2-3; 7 nucleotides align to TRBD2. The CDR3 is made up of 14 amino acids. V shed 6 bases and J 2 bases; nucleotides not matched to a gene: 5. The germline CDR1 and CDR2 sequences are SGHAT and FQDESV (reference sequence). In DNA form, the CDR3 reads TGTGCCAGCAGGCGGGGGAGAGACACAGATACGCAGTATTTT. Protein: CASRRGRDTDTQYF.

This clone has just a few counts. This chain links TRBV5-1 with TRBJ2-1; D remains unclear. V lost 0 bases, J lost 5 bases, and 9 bases lay in between. The germline gives CDR1 SGHRS, CDR2 YFSETQ. The CDR3 length is 14 residues. The chain's CDR3 is CASSLVGSHNEQFF. CDR3 bases: TGCGCCAGCAGCTTGGTAGGAAGCCACAATGAGCAGTTCTTC. The variable domain in full, completed from reference TRBV5-1 and TRBJ2-1, reads KAGVTQTPRYLIKTRGQQVTLSCSPISGHRSVSWYQQTPGQGLQFLFEYFSETQRNKGNFPGRFSGRQFSNSRSEMNVSTLELGDSALYLCASSLVGSHNEQFFGPGTRLTVL.

The chain uses TRBV11-3 and TRBJ1-3; perhaps TRBD1 as D (5 bases). V was pared by 5 bases and J by 0 bases, with 14 bases between. The CDR3 consists of 16 residues. Germline values: CDR1 SGHNT, CDR2 YENEEA. The CDR3 loop reads CASSPGTFVSGNTIYF. DNA of the CDR3: TGTGCCAGCAGCCCCGGGACCTTTGTCTCTGGAAACACCATATATTTT.

To note about this clone: At one end the junction does not follow the germline gene, possibly because of a read error. V and J are TRBV11-3 and TRBJ1-2; D not resolved. The CDR3 totals 16 residues. The germline V gene has CDR1 SGHNT and CDR2 YENEEA. Written as DNA, the CDR3 is TGTGCCAGCAGCGTAGACTTGGGAGGACCTGACTATGGCTACACCTTC. It is translated as CASSVDLGGPDYGYTF.